These 27 T cell receptor beta chains were sequenced from one sample in a study of shared clonotypes between healthy human individuals. Naive CD8 populations comprised CD45RO-negative cells positively selected for CCR7, excluding terminally differentiated effector memory CD45RA+ cells. TCRdb's copy holds only in-frame clones and misses some; the assay was immunoSEQ multiplex PCR. The table lists roughly 2 million clones, 85% to 95% of them singletons. The sequencing input was naive CD8+ T cells sorted from blood. The receptors were gathered from a man in his late teens or twenties in good health.

J is TRBJ2-7 and V is TRBV28; 10 bases line up with TRBD1. J was trimmed by 7 bases and V by 3 bases; bases with no gene match: 18. Germline assignment: CDR1 MDHEN and CDR2 SYDVKM. CDR3 size: 18 residues. The CDR3 loop reads CASSLEFRDRGPPWEQYF. CDR3 nucleotide sequence: TGTGCCAGCAGTTTGGAGTTCCGGGACAGGGGCCCCCCGTGGGAGCAGTACTTC. Variable domain in full (rest from reference TRBV28 and TRBJ2-7): DVKVTQSSRYLVKRTGEKVFLECVQDMDHENMFWYRQDPGLGLRLIYFSYDVKMKEKGDIPEGYSVSREKKERFSLILESASTNQTSMYLCASSLEFRDRGPPWEQYFGPGTRLTVT.

The chain couples TRBV11-2 to TRBJ2-7, with 11 bases lining up with TRBD1. The CDR3 has 14 residues. V shed 4 bases and J 3 bases; nucleotides not matched to a gene: 2. Germline V gene sequence: CDR1 SGHAT, CDR2 FQNNGV. CDR3 sequence reads: CASSWGQGDYEQYF. The CDR3 DNA reads as TGTGCCAGCAGCTGGGGACAGGGGGACTACGAGCAGTACTTC.

This clone has just one count. This chain connects TRBV27 to TRBJ2-7; 12 bases line up with TRBD2. The V segment lost 7 bases and the J segment 6 bases; nucleotides outside the gene matches: 7. CDR3 length equals 14 residues. Germline V gene sequence: CDR1 MNHEY, CDR2 SMNVEV (reference sequence). CDR3 region: CASKLAGGFFEQYF. Written as DNA, the CDR3 is TGTGCCAGCAAACTAGCGGGGGGCTTTTTCGAGCAGTACTTC.

The rearrangement links TRBV30 to TRBJ1-1; no definite D call. Germline-derived CDR1 and CDR2 are GTSNPN and SVGIG (reference sequence). Trimming removed 4 bases from V and 0 bases from J, with 12 bases in between. There are 14 residues in the CDR3. The DNA for the CDR3 is TGTGCCTGGATACGTTGGGAGATGAACACTGAAGCTTTCTTT. Protein sequence: CAWIRWEMNTEAFF. Full variable domain (rest looked up from reference TRBV30 and TRBJ1-1): SQTIHQWPATLVQPVGSPLSLECTVEGTSNPNLYWYRQAAGRGLQLLFYSVGIGQISSEVPQNLSASRPQDRQFILSSKKLLLSDSGFYLCAWIRWEMNTEAFFGQGTRLTVV.

This clone was seen a single time. The sample contains more than one DNA sequence encoding this CDR3. The gene calls are TRBV5-4 and TRBJ2-6, with D tentatively TRBD1 (5 bases). V was trimmed by 2 bases and J by 1 base, leaving 7 bases between them. CDR1 and CDR2 (germline): SGHNT, YYREEE (reference sequence). CDR3 length: 15 amino acids. The CDR3 DNA follows: TGTGCCAGCAGCTTTACAGGATCTGGGGCCAACGTCCTGACTTTC. It translates to CASSFTGSGANVLTF.

V usage is TRBV28 and J usage is TRBJ2-5; 7 bases match TRBD1. This CDR3 contains 17 residues. Germline assignment: CDR1 MDHEN and CDR2 SYDVKM. V lost 5 bases and J lost 2; bases outside the gene matches: 14. The CDR3 here is CASSTLKRTGEQETQYF. For the CDR3, the DNA is TGTGCCAGCAGTACACTAAAGCGTACAGGGGAACAAGAGACCCAGTACTTC.

V gene TRBV7-6 combines with J gene TRBJ1-6; 7 bases match TRBD1. The trim removed 0 bases at V and 6 bases at J, leaving 5 bases unmatched. CDR1 is SGHVS, CDR2 FNYEAQ, per germline. This CDR3 comprises 16 residues. CDR3 sequence reads: CASSLAVRDSNSPLHF. The CDR3 DNA is TGTGCCAGCAGCTTAGCGGTCAGGGACAGTAATTCACCCCTCCACTTT. The full variable domain, rest sourced from reference TRBV7-6 and TRBJ1-6, is GAGVSQSPRYKVTKRGQDVALRCDPISGHVSLYWYRQALGQGPEFLTYFNYEAQQDKSGLPNDRFSAERPEGSISTLTIQRTEQRDSAMYRCASSLAVRDSNSPLHFGNGTRLTVT.

The gene calls are TRBV28 and TRBJ2-1, with 8 bases aligning to TRBD2. The CDR3 is 19 amino acids. Germline CDR1 and CDR2: MDHEN and SYDVKM. V was clipped by 5 bases and J by 0 bases; unmatched bases: 15. The CDR3 loop reads CASSLPIARGELSYNEQFF. In DNA form, the CDR3 reads TGTGCCAGCAGTCTTCCCATAGCGCGGGGGGAACTCTCCTACAATGAGCAGTTCTTC.

V is TRBV5-4 and J is TRBJ2-7, with TRBD1 matching over 7 bases. V was pared by 4 bases and J by 0 bases, with 7 bases of the junction left unmatched. Looked up from germline, CDR1 is SGHNT and CDR2 is YYREEE (reference sequence). There are 15 residues in the CDR3. The CDR3 reads CASSPGTASSYEQYF. In DNA, the CDR3 is TGTGCCAGCAGCCCAGGGACAGCTAGCTCCTACGAGCAGTACTTC.

The V gene is TRBV27, the J gene TRBJ2-7; a possible D gene is TRBD1 (6 bases). The V and J ends lost 5 bases and 3 bases respectively, with 11 bases between them. CDR1 is MNHEY, CDR2 SMNVEV, per germline (reference sequence). This CDR3 has 13 amino acids. CDR3 sequence reads: CASSKATGYEQYF. In DNA, the CDR3 is TGTGCCAGCAGTAAGGCGACAGGCTACGAGCAGTACTTC.

The J gene is TRBJ2-5, the V gene TRBV6-6; D may be TRBD2 (5 bases). In germline, CDR1 is MNHNY, CDR2 SVGAGI (reference sequence). The CDR3 has 16 residues. Deletions cut 2 bases from V and 2 bases from J, with 15 bases between. The CDR3 protein is CASSYTRRTQQETQYF. The CDR3 DNA follows: TGTGCCAGCAGTTACACACGTCGGACTCAGCAAGAGACCCAGTACTTC.

The chain links TRBV27 to TRBJ2-7; D gene ambiguous. Between the trimmed V and J ends, which lost 4 bases and 4 bases, there was a span of 11 bases. The CDR3 runs 13 residues. CDR1 MNHEY and CDR2 SMNVEV come from the germline V gene (reference sequence). CDR3 in amino acids: CASSWSIGYEQYF. As DNA, the CDR3 is TGTGCCAGCAGTTGGTCAATTGGGTACGAGCAGTACTTC.

The chain uses TRBV5-4 and TRBJ1-1; TRBD1 matches at 9 bases. V gave up 4 bases and J gave up 4 bases; unmatched junction bases: 5. CDR3 length equals 14 residues. Germline V gives CDR1 SGHNT, CDR2 YYREEE (reference sequence). CDR3: CASSIQGAGTEAFF. The CDR3 DNA follows: TGTGCCAGCAGCATACAGGGGGCAGGCACTGAAGCTTTCTTT.

The chain is built from TRBV9 and TRBJ2-1, with D perhaps assigned TRBD1 or TRBD2 (6 bases each). CDR1 is SGDLS, CDR2 YYNGEE, per germline. This CDR3 has 18 amino acids. Trimming cost V 3 bases and J 1 base, with 20 bases left between them. The CDR3, as DNA: TGTGCCAGCAGCGGCAAAGGGGGTTTGGAGGGGTCCTACAATGAGCAGTTCTTC. It is translated as CASSGKGGLEGSYNEQFF.

The chain joins TRBV9 to TRBJ2-5; the D gene is possibly TRBD1 (5 bases). This CDR3 is built from 14 residues. CDR1 and CDR2 from the germline V gene are SGDLS and YYNGEE. Trimming removed 0 bases at V and 5 bases at J, with 11 bases between. Written as DNA, the CDR3 is TGTGCCAGCAGCGTAGTCCCAGGGCTGGAGACCCAGTACTTC. Translating gives CASSVVPGLETQYF.

J is TRBJ2-5 and V is TRBV7-9; maybe TRBD2 (5 bases). This CDR3 comprises 14 residues. V shed 5 bases and J shed 0 bases, with 10 bases lying between them. Germline-derived CDR1 and CDR2 are SEHNR and FQNEAQ (reference sequence). The chain's CDR3 is CASSNGGHQETQYF. CDR3 coding DNA: TGTGCCAGCAGCAACGGAGGCCACCAAGAGACCCAGTACTTC.

V usage is TRBV2 and J usage is TRBJ2-3; tentative D call: TRBD2 (6 bases). The CDR3 runs 15 residues. V was cut by 8 bases and J by 0 bases, with 15 bases left in between. Per the germline V gene, CDR1 is SNHLY and CDR2 is FYNNEI. The CDR3 loop reads CASVDWRGSTDTQYF. The CDR3 nucleotides read TGTGCCAGCGTAGACTGGCGGGGTAGCACAGATACGCAGTATTTT. The full variable domain, in which reference TRBV2 and TRBJ2-3 provide the parts outside the CDR3, is EPEVTQTPSHQVTQMGQEVILRCVPISNHLYFYWYRQILGQKVEFLVSFYNNEISEKSEIFDDQFSVERPDGSNFTLKIRSTKLEDSAMYFCASVDWRGSTDTQYFGPGTRLTVL.

The rearrangement uses TRBV7-9 and TRBJ1-6; no definite D call. The CDR3 has 12 amino acids. Trimming removed 6 bases at V and 8 bases at J, with 8 bases between. Germline V gives CDR1 SEHNR, CDR2 FQNEAQ (reference sequence). The CDR3 here is CASRDQDSPLHF. As DNA, the CDR3 is TGTGCCAGCAGGGACCAGGATTCACCCCTCCACTTT.

The rearrangement joins TRBV5-6 to TRBJ2-7; D is perhaps TRBD1 (6 bases). Germline V CDR1 and CDR2: SGHDT, YYEEEE. This CDR3 region has 15 residues. V was trimmed by 1 base and J by 0 bases, leaving 11 bases between them. CDR3 loop: CASSLNGQSSYEQYF. The CDR3 coding sequence is TGTGCCAGCAGCTTGAACGGACAGAGCTCCTACGAGCAGTACTTC.

This clone was detected only once. The genes are TRBV11-2 and TRBJ2-1; 9 nucleotides match TRBD2. The CDR3 consists of 15 residues. The V and J ends lost 7 bases and 10 bases, in that order; junction bases with no gene match: 14. CDR1 and CDR2 (germline): SGHAT, FQNNGV. The CDR3, as DNA: TGTGCCAGCAACCCGTTGCAGGGACTAGCTGAGGAGCAGTTCTTC. Translated, it gives CASNPLQGLAEEQFF.

The chain couples TRBV11-2 to TRBJ2-7; D remains ambiguous. V gave up 1 base and J gave up 7 bases, with 8 bases separating them. The CDR3 contains 12 residues. Germline lookup yields CDR1 SGHAT and CDR2 FQNNGV. CDR3 protein: CASSLGTWEQYF. The CDR3, as DNA: TGTGCCAGCAGCTTAGGGACCTGGGAGCAGTACTTC.

The gene calls are TRBV12-5 and TRBJ1-2; D remains ambiguous. Germline CDR1 reads LGHNT; CDR2 reads FRNRAP. This CDR3 spans 15 amino acids. Trimming took 0 bases from V and 5 from J, leaving 13 bases between them. The chain's CDR3 is CASGLVDHLLYGYTF. Written as DNA, the CDR3 is TGTGCTAGTGGTTTGGTAGACCATCTCCTATATGGCTACACCTTC.

This sequence joins TRBV7-9 and TRBJ1-6, with D possibly being TRBD1 (6 bases). The CDR3 extends over 16 amino acids. Germline CDR1 and CDR2: SEHNR and FQNEAQ (reference sequence). V lost 1 base and J lost 7, with 14 bases in between. The CDR3 here is CASSLEAVQGNSPLHF. DNA for the CDR3: TGTGCCAGCAGCTTAGAGGCAGTTCAGGGGAATTCACCCCTCCACTTT.

In its sample, this clone was seen once. The genes are TRBV6-4 and TRBJ1-6; D might be TRBD1 (6 bases). The V gene lost 5 bases and the J gene lost 10 bases, with 15 bases spanning the gap. The CDR3 length is 14 residues. The germline V gene has CDR1 MRHNA and CDR2 SNTAGT. The CDR3 reads CASSKTGEGSPLHF. The CDR3 nucleotides read TGTGCCAGCAGTAAGACAGGCGAGGGGTCACCCCTCCACTTT.

The rearrangement uses TRBV19 and TRBJ1-6; D is perhaps TRBD1 (5 bases). Germline V gene sequence: CDR1 LNHDA, CDR2 SQIVND (reference sequence). V was cut by 5 bases and J by 0 bases, with 14 bases left in between. The CDR3 spans 17 residues. In nucleotides, the CDR3 is TGTGCCAGTAGTTCGGGGCCCCCGAGCTCCTATAATTCACCCCTCCACTTT. Its protein product is CASSSGPPSSYNSPLHF.

The chain is built from TRBV5-6 and TRBJ2-1; 15 bases align to TRBD2. CDR1 and CDR2 (germline): SGHDT, YYEEEE. The V segment lost 4 bases and the J segment 3 bases; nucleotides outside the gene matches: 11. The CDR3 extends over 19 amino acids. The CDR3 nucleotides are TGTGCCAGCAGCCTCCCCCCCGGGACTAGCGGGAGGCTCTACAATGAGCAGTTCTTC. This encodes CASSLPPGTSGRLYNEQFF.

This clone was counted once. The V and J genes are TRBV19 and TRBJ2-2, with TRBD2 matching over 8 bases. Germline V CDR1 and CDR2: LNHDA, SQIVND (reference sequence). The V gene end was trimmed by 2 bases and the J gene end by 4 bases; junction bases not matched to a gene: 0. This CDR3 comprises 14 residues. CDR3 sequence: CASSISGGTGELFF. CDR3 coding DNA: TGTGCCAGTAGTATAAGCGGGGGCACCGGGGAGCTGTTTTTT. Supplemented by reference TRBV19 and TRBJ2-2, the full variable domain reads DGGITQSPKYLFRKEGQNVTLSCEQNLNHDAMYWYRQDPGQGLRLIYYSQIVNDFQKGDIAEGYSVSREKKESFPLTVTSAQKNPTAFYLCASSISGGTGELFFGEGSRLTVL.